This TCR beta chain was captured by sequencing in a study of T cell repertoires in cytomegalovirus infection. Study-level information: Used in the study were CMV epitopes, some recently identified and HLA-C-restricted, others well-studied and HLA-B-restricted. Based on public TCR beta signatures, there were indications of CMV infection and of a matching HLA type.

A single record per CDR3 protein comes from TCRdb applying MiXCR to the reads. The data hold around 100,000 distinct CDR3 sequences, with about 40% observed a single time. Unmatched junction bases numbered 8, after V lost 6 bases and J lost 1 base. Germline values: CDR1 KGHSH, CDR2 LQKENI. This CDR3 spans 15 amino acids. With respect to this clonotype: Its antigen is undetermined.

Study observations and caveats: People with CMV and the relevant HLA were identified by cumulative public TCR beta family frequency.

This receptor was taken from a human donor in good health (CMV status not recorded). Some clones in this sample may be carry-over from other donors' samples. The gene calls are TRBV18 and TRBJ1-1, with 7 bases lining up with TRBD1. This sample comprised CD8+ T cells from cultured PBMCs, obtained from culture after CMV antigen stimulation. The CDR3 nucleotides read TGTGCCAGCTCCCCCACAGGGGAGGCGAACACTGAAGCTTTCTTT. It codes for CASSPTGEANTEAFF. The variable domain in full, with the rest retrieved from reference TRBV18 and TRBJ1-1, is NAGVMQNPRHLVRRRGQEARLRCSPMKGHSHVYWYRQLPEEGLKFMVYLQKENIIDESGMPKERFSAEFPKEGPSILRIQQVVRGDSAAYFCASSPTGEANTEAFFGQGTRLTVV.